This T cell receptor beta chain was captured in a study of CD8+CD57+ T cells in acquired aplastic anemia. Study-level background: 3.2 ug was the average amount of DNA from sorted CD4+ and CD8+ cells. CD4+ cell libraries from healthy donors averaged around 9.8 million reads.

This clonotype came up a few times. No antigen is known for it. General study findings and limits: Patients and controls turned out to have 25 to 35 CD8+ CDR3 sequences in common. Patients did not significantly differ from controls in CD8+ Simpson's diversity.

The use of genomic DNA as template underpinned the TCR beta VDJ and CDR3 profiling. TCRdb re-analysed the reads in MiXCR, keeping a single row per CDR3 protein. The sample comprises some 130,000 distinct CDR3 sequences, less than 45% of which are singletons, and almost 8.5% rests with the top ten. The CDR3 spans 16 residues. Trimming stripped 4 bases from V and 5 bases from J, with 14 bases between. Germline V lookup: CDR1 KGHDR, CDR2 SFDVKD. The sequence was collected from a human donor in good health, serving as a control. The sequenced sample was sorted CD4+, CD8+, or CD8+CD57+ T cells (not recorded which) from PBMCs. The chain links TRBV24-1 to TRBJ1-6, with D uncertain. For the CDR3, the DNA is TGTGCCACCAGTGACTCCCCCCTAACTGATAATTCACCCCTCCACTTT. It specifies CATSDSPLTDNSPLHF.